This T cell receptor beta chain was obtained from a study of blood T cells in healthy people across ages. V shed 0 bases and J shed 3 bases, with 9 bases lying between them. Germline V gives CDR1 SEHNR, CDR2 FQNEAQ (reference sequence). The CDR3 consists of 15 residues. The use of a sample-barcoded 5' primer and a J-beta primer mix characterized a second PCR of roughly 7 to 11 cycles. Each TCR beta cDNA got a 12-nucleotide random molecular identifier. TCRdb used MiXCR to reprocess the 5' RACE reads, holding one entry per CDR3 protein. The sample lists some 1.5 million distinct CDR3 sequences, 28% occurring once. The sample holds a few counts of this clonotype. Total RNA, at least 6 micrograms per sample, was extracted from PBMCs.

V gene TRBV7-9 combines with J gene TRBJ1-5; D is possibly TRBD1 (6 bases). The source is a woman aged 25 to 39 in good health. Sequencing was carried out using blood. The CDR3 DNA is TGTGCCAGCAGCTTAGCGGCAGGGGACAATCAGCCCCAGCATTTT. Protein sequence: CASSLAAGDNQPQHF.